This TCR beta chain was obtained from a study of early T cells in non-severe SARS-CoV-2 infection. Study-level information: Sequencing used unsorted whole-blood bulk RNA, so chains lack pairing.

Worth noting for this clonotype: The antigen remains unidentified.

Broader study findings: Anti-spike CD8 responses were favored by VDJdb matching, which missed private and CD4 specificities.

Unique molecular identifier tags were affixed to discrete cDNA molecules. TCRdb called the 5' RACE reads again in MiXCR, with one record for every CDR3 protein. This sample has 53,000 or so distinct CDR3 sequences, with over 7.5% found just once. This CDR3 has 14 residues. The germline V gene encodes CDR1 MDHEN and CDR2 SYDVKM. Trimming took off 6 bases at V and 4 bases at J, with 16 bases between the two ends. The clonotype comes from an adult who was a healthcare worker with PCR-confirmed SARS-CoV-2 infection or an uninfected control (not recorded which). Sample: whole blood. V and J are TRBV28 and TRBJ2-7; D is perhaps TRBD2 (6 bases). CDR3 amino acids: CASSLRGGSYEQYF. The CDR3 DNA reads TGTGCCAGCAGCCTGCGGGGCGGGTCGTACGAGCAGTACTTC.